Each of the 30 T cell receptor beta chains below was sequenced from the same sample in a study of T cells in Graves' hyperthyroidism and ophthalmopathy. Using RNA transcripts as the source, TCR beta CDR3 regions were amplified. With the HTBI primer set, the TCR CDR3 went through a first round of RT-PCR. From the multiplex PCR reads, TCRdb called clonotypes with MiXCR, one entry per CDR3 protein. This sample carries hundreds of thousands of distinct CDR3 sequences, around 25% of them seen once, and the ten largest clones take 73%. The sample taken for sequencing was blood. The receptors here all came from a man aged 45 to 65 with Graves' hyperthyroidism.

This clonotype was found a few times. The chain carries TRBV5-1 and TRBJ1-2, with TRBD1 matching 9 bases. CDR1 and CDR2 from the germline V gene are SGHRS and YFSETQ. Trimming at V came to 4 bases and at J to 2 bases, leaving 6 bases not matched to a gene. CDR3 length equals 15 residues. CDR3 region: CASSPRTGANYGYTF. The DNA of the CDR3 is TGCGCCAGCAGCCCCCGGACAGGGGCAAACTATGGCTACACCTTC.

The chain links TRBV3-1 to TRBJ2-7; 10 bases are a match to TRBD1. CDR1 and CDR2 from the germline V gene are LGHDT and YNNKEL (reference sequence). With V trimmed by 2 bases and J by 0 bases, 7 bases remained unmatched. This CDR3 spans 17 amino acids. The CDR3 here is CASSQLGTGVLSYEQYF. CDR3 nucleotide sequence: TGTGCCAGCAGCCAATTAGGGACAGGGGTGCTCTCCTACGAGCAGTACTTC.

The V call is TRBV12-3 or TRBV12-4, the J call TRBJ2-1; TRBD2 matches 8 bases. The CDR3 contains 17 residues. After removal of 4 bases from V and 0 bases from J, the junction contained 8 bases not matched to a gene. The DNA of the CDR3 is TGTGCCAGCAGTTCGCTACTAGCGGTCAACTCCTACAATGAGCAGTTCTTC. Translating it yields CASSSLLAVNSYNEQFF.

The J gene is TRBJ2-7, the V gene TRBV18; D is uncertain. V lost 6 bases, J lost 0 bases, and 12 bases lay in between. The CDR3 has 14 residues. Germline loops: CDR1 KGHSH, CDR2 LQKENI. This CDR3 is CASSLGRNSYEQYF. CDR3 nucleotide sequence: TGTGCCAGCTCCCTTGGACGGAACTCCTACGAGCAGTACTTC.

This clonotype came up many times. As DNA, the CDR3 is TGTGCCAGCAGCCCACGGACAGACACTGAAGCTTTCTTT. It yields the protein CASSPRTDTEAFF. The J gene is TRBJ1-1, the V gene TRBV11-3, with TRBD1 as a possible D gene (6 bases). V gave up 5 bases and J gave up 3 bases, with 10 bases separating them. Germline values: CDR1 SGHNT, CDR2 YENEEA. The CDR3 runs to 13 residues.

This chain connects TRBV6-1 to TRBJ2-3; TRBD2 might be the D (5 bases). The CDR3 is made up of 14 amino acids. Trimming took 5 bases from V and 6 from J, leaving 15 bases between them. The germline gives CDR1 MNHNS, CDR2 SASEGT. CDR3 bases: TGTGCCAGCAGTCCCACTAGTGCGGTCGATACGCAGTATTTT. This gives the protein CASSPTSAVDTQYF.

There are a few counts of this clonotype. V gene TRBV12-3 or TRBV12-4 combines with J gene TRBJ2-1; TRBD2 matches 8 bases. This CDR3 comprises 15 residues. V lost 5 bases and J lost 9; bases outside the gene matches: 12. The chain's CDR3 is CASSPTTAGAREQFF. The CDR3 DNA sequence: TGTGCCAGCAGTCCTACGACAGCGGGGGCACGTGAGCAGTTCTTC.

The chain carries TRBV27 and TRBJ2-7; TRBD2 matches 11 bases. The V gene's germline CDR1 is MNHEY and CDR2 SMNVEV (reference sequence). V lost 1 base to trimming and J lost 7 bases; unmatched junction nucleotides: 15. The CDR3 runs to 18 residues. CDR3 protein: CASSLWGASGRLGREQYF. CDR3 coding DNA: TGTGCCAGCAGTTTATGGGGGGCTAGCGGGAGGCTTGGGAGGGAGCAGTACTTC.

The rearrangement uses TRBV6-2 or TRBV6-3 and TRBJ1-2; the D gene is possibly TRBD1 (6 bases). Germline loops: CDR1 MNHEY, CDR2 SVGEGT. CDR3 length equals 12 residues. Trimming cost V 8 bases and J 6 bases, with 13 bases left between them. Here the CDR3 DNA reads TGTGCCAGCGACCTCAGGGGCGATGGCTACACCTTC. Its translation: CASDLRGDGYTF.

This clonotype was counted at least ten times. The chain recombines TRBV10-3 with TRBJ2-3; no firm D call. Germline assignment: CDR1 ENHRY and CDR2 SYGVKD. This CDR3 spans 15 amino acids. The V end was cut by 3 bases, the J end by 6 bases, with 16 bases between. The CDR3 loop reads CAISEGFEATDTQYF. The CDR3 nucleotides are TGTGCCATCAGTGAAGGTTTTGAAGCTACCGATACGCAGTATTTT.

The chain joins TRBV5-1 to TRBJ2-3, with 7 bases that match TRBD2. The CDR3 spans 13 residues. Trimming at V came to 7 bases and at J to 2 bases, leaving 4 bases not matched to a gene. Germline V CDR1 and CDR2: SGHRS, YFSETQ. The CDR3 region is CASFRDYTDTQYF. The CDR3, as DNA: TGCGCCAGCTTTCGGGACTACACAGATACGCAGTATTTT. Combining the CDR3 with reference TRBV5-1 and TRBJ2-3 gives the whole variable domain KAGVTQTPRYLIKTRGQQVTLSCSPISGHRSVSWYQQTPGQGLQFLFEYFSETQRNKGNFPGRFSGRQFSNSRSEMNVSTLELGDSALYLCASFRDYTDTQYFGPGTRLTVL.

This clonotype was picked up a small number of times. V usage is TRBV3-1 and J usage is TRBJ2-3; D is undetermined. The CDR3 is 14 amino acids. Germline CDR1 is LGHDT and CDR2 is YNNKEL (reference sequence). Trimming pared 0 bases from V and 4 bases from J, leaving 8 bases between. The CDR3 here is CASSQDFVADTQYF. For the CDR3, the DNA is TGTGCCAGCAGCCAAGATTTTGTGGCAGATACGCAGTATTTT.

On this clonotype itself: Without the conserved terminal phenylalanine or tryptophan, this CDR3 likely stems from a read error. This chain connects TRBV6-1 to TRBJ1-6, with a weak D call TRBD1 (5 bases). Germline CDR1 and CDR2: MNHNS and SASEGT. V gave up 2 bases and J gave up 10 bases, with 12 bases separating them. This CDR3 has 14 residues. CDR3 in amino acids: CASSERGSGSPLHV. The CDR3 DNA reads as TGTGCCAGCAGTGAAAGGGGATCTGGGTCACCCCTCCACGTT.

This clonotype was picked up many times. The chain joins TRBV2 to TRBJ2-7; 11 positions agree with TRBD2. This CDR3 contains 15 residues. Germline CDR1 SNHLY, CDR2 FYNNEI. Trimming removed 6 bases from V and 4 bases from J; junction bases left unmatched: 8. The CDR3 region has the DNA TGTGCCAGCAGGCGGGTTGCTAGCGGGAGGTACGAGCAGTACTTC. This sequence encodes CASRRVASGRYEQYF.

The V and J genes are TRBV3-1 and TRBJ2-3, with D tentatively TRBD1 or TRBD2 (5 bases each). V lost 1 base to trimming and J lost 0 bases, with 11 bases between them. CDR1 and CDR2 (germline): LGHDT, YNNKEL (reference sequence). This CDR3 comprises 16 residues. CDR3 sequence reads: CASSQVPGASTDTQYF. The CDR3 region has the DNA TGTGCCAGCAGCCAAGTCCCCGGGGCTAGCACAGATACGCAGTATTTT.

This clonotype was detected ten times or more. The chain employs TRBV27 and TRBJ1-1; D unresolved. Germline V gene sequence: CDR1 MNHEY, CDR2 SMNVEV (reference sequence). V was pared by 5 bases and J by 0 bases, with 22 bases between. This CDR3 is 18 amino acids long. Here the CDR3 reads CASSPIIRRSSMNTEAFF. CDR3 in DNA: TGTGCCAGCAGTCCCATAATCAGGAGATCGTCGATGAACACTGAAGCTTTCTTT.

This clonotype was counted a few times. The rearrangement joins TRBV18 to TRBJ2-3, with 9 bases matching TRBD1. The trim removed 4 bases at V and 0 bases at J, leaving 8 bases unmatched. The CDR3 has 17 amino acids. Germline lookup yields CDR1 KGHSH and CDR2 LQKENI. For the CDR3, the DNA is TGTGCCAGCTCACTGCGCGGGACAGGGATTAGCACAGATACGCAGTATTTT. Protein product: CASSLRGTGISTDTQYF.

The rearrangement joins TRBV12-3 or TRBV12-4 to TRBJ2-7; no clear D gene. V dropped 5 bases and J dropped 2 bases, with 13 bases sitting between them. This CDR3 comprises 14 residues. CDR3 in amino acids: CASSITESPYEQYF. In DNA form, the CDR3 reads TGTGCCAGCAGTATCACGGAGAGCCCCTACGAGCAGTACTTC.

The chain employs TRBV12-3 or TRBV12-4 and TRBJ1-1, with D unresolved. CDR3 length: 13 residues. V was trimmed by 7 bases and J by 4 bases, leaving 13 bases between them. DNA of the CDR3: TGTGCCAGCACCCCCGCACGGTTCACTGAAGCTTTCTTT. This sequence encodes CASTPARFTEAFF.

The genes are TRBV11-3 and TRBJ2-2, with 7 bases lining up with TRBD2. Germline V CDR1 and CDR2: SGHNT, YENEEA. The J segment lost 3 bases and the V segment lost 1 base, leaving 5 bases of the junction unmatched. There are 16 residues in the CDR3. CDR3 protein: CASSLARAGHTGELFF. For the CDR3, the DNA is TGTGCCAGCAGCTTAGCCCGAGCGGGGCACACCGGGGAGCTGTTTTTT.

This clonotype was seen a few times. The chain uses TRBV9 and TRBJ2-7, with a weak D call TRBD2 (6 bases). V shed 4 bases and J shed 2 bases, with 13 bases lying between them. CDR1 SGDLS and CDR2 YYNGEE come from the germline V gene. CDR3 length: 14 residues. This chain's CDR3 is CASSSVEGPYEQYF. The CDR3 nucleotides are TGTGCCAGCAGCTCAGTGGAGGGCCCCTACGAGCAGTACTTC.

At least ten counts were recorded for this clonotype. The gene calls are TRBV24-1 and TRBJ2-5; D possibly uses TRBD1 or TRBD2 (5 bases each). The CDR3 has 13 residues. V shed 3 bases and J shed 4 bases, with 8 bases lying between them. CDR1 is KGHDR, CDR2 SFDVKD, per germline. CDR3 in DNA: TGTGCCACCAGTGATCCGGGACGAGAGACCCAGTACTTC. This codes for CATSDPGRETQYF.

The CDR3 loop is CASSFGLAEDTQYF. DNA for the CDR3: TGTGCCAGCAGCTTCGGACTAGCGGAAGATACGCAGTATTTT. The chain joins TRBV7-2 to TRBJ2-3; 10 bases line up with TRBD2. Per germline, CDR1 SGHTA and CDR2 FQGNSA. The CDR3 length is 14 residues. V lost 3 bases and J lost 5; bases outside the gene matches: 2.

This clonotype was picked up a small number of times. The chain links TRBV6-1 to TRBJ1-5, with D unclear. The CDR3 runs to 13 residues. The V gene's germline CDR1 is MNHNS and CDR2 SASEGT. Trimming left V 6 bases short and J 1 base short, with 7 bases between. In DNA, the CDR3 is TGTGCCAGCAGCAGTTTCAGCAATCAGCCCCAGCATTTT. Its protein is CASSSFSNQPQHF.

The rearrangement joins TRBV11-3 to TRBJ2-1, with TRBD2 matching over 16 bases. CDR1 and CDR2 from the germline V gene are SGHNT and YENEEA. V lost 4 bases, J lost 7 bases, and 16 bases stayed unmatched. The CDR3 has 20 residues. Written as DNA, the CDR3 is TGTGCCAGCAGCTGGGCTTTGGGGACTAGCGGGAGGGCCCCTCGGAATGAGCAGTTCTTC. Translation gives CASSWALGTSGRAPRNEQFF.

The sample holds a few counts of this clonotype. The V gene is TRBV18, the J gene TRBJ2-1; 8 positions match TRBD1. Trimming took 4 bases from V and 4 from J; bases not matched to a gene: 12. Germline V gene lookup returns CDR1 KGHSH and CDR2 LQKENI. CDR3 size: 17 residues. The DNA of the CDR3 is TGTGCCAGCTCACTACTTTTTTCGGGACAGGAATACAATGAGCAGTTCTTC. Encoded protein: CASSLLFSGQEYNEQFF.

This clonotype was found a few times. The V gene is TRBV2, the J gene TRBJ2-7; 7 nucleotides match TRBD2. Germline V gene data show CDR1 as SNHLY and CDR2 as FYNNEI. V dropped 3 bases and J dropped 1; count of bases not matched to a gene: 3. This CDR3 is 14 amino acids long. The CDR3 nucleotides are TGTGCCAGCAGTGAGAGCGGGATTTCCTACGAGCAGTACTTC. It is translated as CASSESGISYEQYF.

V is TRBV7-6 and J is TRBJ2-7; tentative D call: TRBD2 (6 bases). V was clipped by 5 bases and J by 2 bases, with 16 bases between them. Germline CDR1 SGHVS, CDR2 FNYEAQ. CDR3 length: 15 amino acids. The CDR3 DNA follows: TGTGCCAGCAGCCCGGGGTCCGGGGGAACCTACGAGCAGTACTTC. Amino acids: CASSPGSGGTYEQYF.

Many counts were recorded for this clonotype. The V call is TRBV7-2, the J call TRBJ2-7, with TRBD2 matching over 15 bases. Germline trimming cut 3 bases from V and 7 bases from J; bases unmatched to any gene: 16. Germline CDR1 is SGHTA and CDR2 is FQGNSA. The CDR3 loop spans 19 amino acids. The DNA for the CDR3 is TGTGCCAGCAGCTTCATCTCTCCGTGGACTAGCGGGAGGGGGACAGAGCAGTACTTC. Amino acids: CASSFISPWTSGRGTEQYF.

The rearrangement uses TRBV4-1 and TRBJ2-3, with D unresolved. CDR1 is MGHRA and CDR2 is YSYEKL in the germline V gene. The V end lost 2 bases, the J end lost 6 bases, and 9 bases lay between the germline ends. The CDR3 has 13 residues. The DNA of the CDR3 is TGCGCCAGCAGCCAACTAGTTGGCGATACGCAGTATTTT. Translation: CASSQLVGDTQYF.